This record looks at one TCR beta chain sequence and its context. What it recognizes is unknown. This sample was taken from a study of CD8+CD57+ T cells in acquired aplastic anemia. Study-wide background: Sorted CD4+ plus CD8+ cells gave DNA averaging roughly 3.2 ug.

CD8+CD57+ cell expansion, shown by flow cytometry, had occurred in the patients selected for sequencing. Each patient carried a diagnosis of severe acquired aplastic anemia. TCR beta VDJ and CDR3 profiling used genomic DNA as template. In TCRdb, the reads were re-called with MiXCR into one record per CDR3 protein. The data show roughly 180,000 distinct CDR3 sequences, around 50% seen once. Study-wide points: Patients did not significantly differ from controls in CD8+ Simpson's diversity.

V was cut by 0 bases and J by 5 bases, with 12 bases left in between. Germline CDR1 reads SGHNT; CDR2 reads YYREEE (reference sequence). CDR3 size: 14 residues. The clonotype originates from a human donor with aplastic anemia. Input material: sorted CD4+, CD8+, or CD8+CD57+ T cells (not recorded which) from PBMCs. This chain connects TRBV5-4 to TRBJ2-7; D not certain. CDR3 sequence reads: CASSLGLGTDEQYF. Written as DNA, the CDR3 is TGTGCCAGCAGCTTGGGCTTGGGAACCGACGAGCAGTACTTC.